A selection of T cell receptor beta chains follows, all from one sample in a study of CD8 T cells in Susac syndrome. TCRdb recomputed calls from the immunoSEQ multiplex PCR reads with MiXCR, one row per CDR3 protein. Here the sample spans some 190,000 distinct CDR3 sequences, about 94% being singletons. The material sequenced was CD4+ T cells from PBMCs. These receptors were obtained from a human donor in good health. The CDR3 runs from the conserved cysteine through the conserved F or W. A D gene is named only where the DNA matches it firmly. Clone size is not always given. Where it is, it says once, few, many or a class for expanded clones.

d_call | clone_size | j_call | v_call | cdr3_nt | cdr3_aa
TRBD1 | - | TRBJ2-2 | TRBV29-1 | TGCAGCGCAATACCGGGACAGTCGAACACCGGGGAGCTGTTTTTT | CSAIPGQSNTGELFF
- | - | TRBJ1-2 | TRBV29-1 | TGCAGCGTTGTCTACAGCCAAGATTATGGCTACACCTTC | CSVVYSQDYGYTF
- | - | TRBJ1-2 | TRBV5-4 | TGTGCCAGCAGCTCCGATCGAAATGGCTACACCTTC | CASSSDRNGYTF
TRBD2 | - | TRBJ2-5 | TRBV20-1 | TGCAGTGCCCCTAGGGGGGCTAGCGGGAGGCAAGAGACCCAGTACTTC | CSAPRGASGRQETQYF
- | - | TRBJ2-3 | TRBV7-2 | TGTGCCAGCAGCTTAGCCGAGATGGCAGATACGCAGTATTTT | CASSLAEMADTQYF
- | - | TRBJ2-2 | TRBV7-3 | TGTGCCAGCAGCTCCTCGATTTTATTACGGAACACCGGGGAGCTGTTTTTT | CASSSSILLRNTGELFF
- | - | TRBJ1-1 | TRBV12-3/TRBV12-4 | TGTGCCAGCAGGGCAGGGGAAGTGAGGACTGAAGCTTTCTTT | CASRAGEVRTEAFF
- | - | TRBJ1-2 | TRBV28 | TGTGCCAGCAGCGGGGGGAACTATGGCTACACCTTC | CASSGGNYGYTF
TRBD2 | - | TRBJ2-1 | TRBV28 | TGTGCCAGCAGGTATACTAGCGGGAGTTCTTATGAGCAGTTCTTC | CASRYTSGSSYEQFF
TRBD2 | - | TRBJ2-7 | TRBV7-2 | TGTGCCAGCAGCTTAGCGGCGGGGGACGAGCAGTACTTC | CASSLAAGDEQYF
- | - | TRBJ2-2 | TRBV28 | TGTGCCAGCGGAGCAAGCTCGCACACCGGGGAGCTGTTTTTT | CASGASSHTGELFF
- | - | TRBJ1-2 | TRBV15 | TGTGCCACCAGCAGGGATCAGGGTGGGGACTATGGCTACACCTTC | CATSRDQGGDYGYTF
- | once | TRBJ1-5 | TRBV30 | TGTGCCTGGAGTAATGGACGGAGCAATCAGCCCCAGCATTTT | CAWSNGRSNQPQHF
- | - | TRBJ2-7 | TRBV30 | TGTGCCTGGAGTAGCAGGCTCGACGAGCAGTACTTC | CAWSSRLDEQYF
- | - | TRBJ2-7 | TRBV29-1 | TGCAGCGTTGGGAGATCCTACGAGCAGTACTTC | CSVGRSYEQYF
- | - | TRBJ1-5 | TRBV2 | TGTGCCTCAGCGTCGGGGAAGGGAGGCAATCAGCCCCAGCATTTT | CASASGKGGNQPQHF
TRBD1 | - | TRBJ2-7 | TRBV20-1 | TGCAGTGCTCCATCGGACAGGAGACCCTACGAGCAGTACTTC | CSAPSDRRPYEQYF
TRBD1 | - | TRBJ2-1 | TRBV10-3 | TGTGCCATCAGCTCCGGACAGGGACGTTACAATGAGCAGTTCTTC | CAISSGQGRYNEQFF
- | - | TRBJ1-1 | TRBV20-1 | TGCAGTGCTAGATTCCCTGGCGCTGAAGCTTTCTTT | CSARFPGAEAFF
- | - | TRBJ2-7 | TRBV4-3 | TGCGCCAGCAGCCAAGTCGTTAGACGCGAGCAGTACTTC | CASSQVVRREQYF
- | once | TRBJ2-7 | TRBV20-1 | TGCAGTGCTAGACGTTTAGGGACCTACGAGCAGTACTTC | CSARRLGTYEQYF
TRBD2 | - | TRBJ2-5 | TRBV3-1 | TGTGCCAGCAGCCACTGGGCTAGCGGGAGGTTGGATGAGACCCAGTACTTC | CASSHWASGRLDETQYF
- | - | TRBJ1-2 | TRBV12-3/TRBV12-4 | TGTGCCAGCAGTTTGCCGGAATCCTATGGCTACACCTTC | CASSLPESYGYTF
TRBD2 | - | TRBJ2-7 | TRBV15 | TGTGCCACCAGCAGAGTTGGTAGCGGGAGACACGAGCAGTACTTC | CATSRVGSGRHEQYF
TRBD1 | - | TRBJ1-4 | TRBV6-5 | TGTGCCAGCAGTCCCGACAGGGGTAAACTGTTTTTT | CASSPDRGKLFF
- | - | TRBJ2-3 | TRBV9 | TGTGCCAGCAGTCCAACCTTAGCGGAGGGCACAGATACGCAGTATTTT | CASSPTLAEGTDTQYF
TRBD2 | - | TRBJ2-1 | TRBV20-1 | TGCAGTGCTAGAGATCGCGGGAGATCGAGTGAGCAGTTCTTC | CSARDRGRSSEQFF
- | - | TRBJ2-7 | TRBV15 | TGTGCCACCAGCAGAGACTTAGCGCGCTCCTACGAGCAGTACTTC | CATSRDLARSYEQYF
TRBD1 | - | TRBJ2-7 | TRBV24-1 | TGTGCCACCAGTGATCCGGACAGGAGCGAGCAGTACTTC | CATSDPDRSEQYF
- | few | TRBJ2-5 | TRBV18 | TGTGCCAGCTCACCGGACCGTGAGACCCAGTACTTC | CASSPDRETQYF
- | - | TRBJ2-1 | TRBV9 | TGTGCCAGCAGCACCGGAGGGGTACAAGGGAATGAGCAGTTCTTC | CASSTGGVQGNEQFF
- | - | TRBJ2-7 | TRBV28 | TGTGCCAGCAGTTTAACCCCGGGGTACGAGCAGTACTTC | CASSLTPGYEQYF
- | - | TRBJ2-7 | TRBV29-1 | TGCAGCGTGCTAGAGGGTGCGGCGCACGAGCAGTACTTC | CSVLEGAAHEQYF
TRBD2 | - | TRBJ2-3 | TRBV29-1 | TGCAGCGCCATCGAGCGGGGCCCCACAGATACGCAGTATTTT | CSAIERGPTDTQYF
TRBD2 | - | TRBJ2-1 | TRBV20-1 | TGCAGTGCTAGAGATGGCGGGAGGCTAAACAATGAGCAGTTCTTC | CSARDGGRLNNEQFF
- | - | TRBJ2-7 | TRBV2 | TGTGCCAGCAGACCCAAGTCCTTAAGGAGCTACGAGCAGTACTTC | CASRPKSLRSYEQYF
TRBD1 | - | TRBJ2-7 | TRBV3-1 | TGTGCCAGCAGCCAACGCACGACACAGGGGGCCCACGAGCAGTACTTC | CASSQRTTQGAHEQYF
- | - | TRBJ2-5 | TRBV29-1 | TGCAGCGTCCTACTGGGCCAAGAGACCCAGTACTTC | CSVLLGQETQYF
- | - | TRBJ1-1 | TRBV20-1 | TGCAGTGCTAAGTGGCCGACGGATTTTAACACTGAAGCTTTCTTT | CSAKWPTDFNTEAFF
TRBD1 | - | TRBJ2-7 | TRBV12-3/TRBV12-4 | TGTGCCAGCAGTCCCGGGACAGGGGGTAACTACGAGCAGTACTTC | CASSPGTGGNYEQYF
- | - | TRBJ1-1 | TRBV7-2 | TGTGCCAGCAGCTTAGGAGGGGCGAACACTGAAGCTTTCTTT | CASSLGGANTEAFF
TRBD1 | - | TRBJ1-5 | TRBV3-1 | TGTGCCAGCAGCCAAAGGGGGCGACAGCCCCAGCATTTT | CASSQRGRQPQHF
TRBD1 | - | TRBJ2-7 | TRBV20-1 | TGCAGTGCTAGAGCCCGGGACAGAACCTACGAGCAGTACTTC | CSARARDRTYEQYF
- | - | TRBJ2-1 | TRBV29-1 | TGCAGCGTTGAAATTAGCGAAAGCCCACCGAATGAGCAGTTCTTC | CSVEISESPPNEQFF
- | - | TRBJ2-5 | TRBV20-1 | TGCAGTGCTAGAAAGGTCAGGGTGTTACAAGAGACCCAGTACTTC | CSARKVRVLQETQYF
- | - | TRBJ2-2 | TRBV28 | TGTGCCAGCAGTTCCCCCATTACAGGGTCCGGGGAGCTGTTTTTT | CASSSPITGSGELFF
- | - | TRBJ2-3 | TRBV7-9 | TGTGCCAGCAGCCGCAGTCGGGGCGGCACAGATACGCAGTATTTT | CASSRSRGGTDTQYF
TRBD2 | - | TRBJ2-5 | TRBV7-2 | TGTGCCAGCAATGCGGGAGGGGGTTACCAAGAGACCCAGTACTTC | CASNAGGGYQETQYF
TRBD1 | few | TRBJ2-7 | TRBV30 | TGTGCCTGGAGAAAGACAGGGAATGTTGGCGAGCAGTACTTC | CAWRKTGNVGEQYF
- | - | TRBJ2-7 | TRBV20-1 | TGCAGTGCTTTACTGGACAGCCACGAGCAGTACTTC | CSALLDSHEQYF
- | - | TRBJ1-1 | TRBV27 | TGTGCCAGCACCTCACCAGGGGAGAACACTGAAGCTTTCTTT | CASTSPGENTEAFF
- | - | TRBJ2-3 | TRBV7-3 | TGTGCCAGCAGCTTAAGCGCAGTGAGGGGCACAGATACGCAGTATTTT | CASSLSAVRGTDTQYF
- | - | TRBJ2-7 | TRBV7-9 | TGTGCCAGCGACGGAGCGACCTACGAGCAGTACTTC | CASDGATYEQYF
- | - | TRBJ1-2 | TRBV20-1 | TGCAGTGCTAGAAGGGGTGAAGGGGGCTATGGCTACACCTTC | CSARRGEGGYGYTF
TRBD2 | - | TRBJ2-1 | TRBV19 | TGTGCCAGTAAGGTGCTAGCGGGAGGGCCGGGAGAGCAGTTCTTC | CASKVLAGGPGEQFF
TRBD2 | few | TRBJ2-7 | TRBV6-1 | TGTGCCAGCAGAGGAGCGGGAGTCGAGGAGCAGTACTTC | CASRGAGVEEQYF
TRBD1 | - | TRBJ2-2 | TRBV7-2 | TGTGCCAGCAGCTTCAGGGGGCCGACGAACACCGGGGAGCTGTTTTTT | CASSFRGPTNTGELFF
TRBD1 | few | TRBJ2-1 | TRBV12-3/TRBV12-4 | TGTGCCAGCAGTTTGGGACAGGGGGGGTACAATGAGCAGTTCTTC | CASSLGQGGYNEQFF
TRBD1 | - | TRBJ1-1 | TRBV30 | TGTGCCTGGGGGACGGGACAGAGGAACACTGAAGCTTTCTTT | CAWGTGQRNTEAFF